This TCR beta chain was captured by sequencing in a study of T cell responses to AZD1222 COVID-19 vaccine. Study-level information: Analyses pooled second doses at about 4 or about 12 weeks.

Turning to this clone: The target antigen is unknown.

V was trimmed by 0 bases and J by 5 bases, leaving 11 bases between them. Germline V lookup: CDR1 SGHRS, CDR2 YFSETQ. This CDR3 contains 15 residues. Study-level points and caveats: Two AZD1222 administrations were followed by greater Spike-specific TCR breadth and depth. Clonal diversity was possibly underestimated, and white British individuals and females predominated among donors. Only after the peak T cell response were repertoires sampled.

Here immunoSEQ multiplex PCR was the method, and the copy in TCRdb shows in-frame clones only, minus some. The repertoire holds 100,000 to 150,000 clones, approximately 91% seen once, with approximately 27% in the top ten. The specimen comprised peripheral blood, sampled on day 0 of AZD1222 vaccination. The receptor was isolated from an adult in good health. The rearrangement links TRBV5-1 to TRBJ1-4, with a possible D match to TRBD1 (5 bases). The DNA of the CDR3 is TGCGCCAGCAGCTTGGACGGGACTGAGAATGAAAAACTGTTTTTT. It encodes CASSLDGTENEKLFF.